What follows are 27 T cell receptor beta chains derived from one specimen sequenced in a study of T cells in Graves' hyperthyroidism and ophthalmopathy. Authors of the study amplified TCR beta CDR3 regions from RNA transcripts. A set of HTBI primers served as the primers for a first-round RT-PCR of the TCR CDR3. TCRdb re-called the multiplex PCR reads through MiXCR, storing one row per CDR3 protein. The sample has some 350,000 distinct CDR3 sequences; 19% are singletons. Sequencing was done on a sample of blood. Receptors originate from a young woman with Graves' hyperthyroidism.

The chain carries TRBV28 and TRBJ1-1; D call uncertain. Trimming stripped 8 bases from V and 5 bases from J, with 6 bases between. CDR1 and CDR2 from the germline V gene are MDHEN and SYDVKM. The CDR3 runs 10 residues. The CDR3 bases are TGTGCCAGCGTTCGTACTGAAGCTTTCTTT. Its translation: CASVRTEAFF.

This clonotype was seen ten or more times. The chain combines TRBV5-5 with TRBJ1-1; D is undetermined. The CDR3 is 16 residues long. From germline, CDR1 is SGHKS and CDR2 YYEKEE (reference sequence). Trimming shortened V by 3 bases and J by 1 base, and 16 bases separated the two germline ends. CDR3 in DNA: TGTGCCAGCAGCTCCCCGGGAGATATTCGGAACACTGAAGCTTTCTTT. Protein sequence: CASSSPGDIRNTEAFF.

This clonotype showed up just a few times. A much larger clone lies a single base off, so this may be a read error. CDR3 bases: TGTGCCAGCAGTGAAGCACAAAGCTCCCGTCAGCCCCAGCATTTT. This gives the protein CASSEAQSSRQPQHF. The V and J genes are TRBV6-1 and TRBJ1-5; unclear D gene. The V and J ends lost 0 bases and 6 bases respectively, with 12 bases between them. The CDR3 covers 15 residues. The germline V gene has CDR1 MNHNS and CDR2 SASEGT.

The chain employs TRBV13 and TRBJ2-5, with a possible D match to TRBD2 (6 bases). The germline V gene has CDR1 PRHDT and CDR2 FYEKMQ (reference sequence). This CDR3 is built from 17 residues. Trimming removed 3 bases from V and 3 bases from J, with 20 bases in between. CDR3 sequence: CASSFTQGRTKKETQYF. For the CDR3, the DNA is TGTGCCAGCAGCTTTACCCAGGGACGGACTAAAAAAGAGACCCAGTACTTC.

The sample holds many counts of this clonotype. The chain combines TRBV7-9 with TRBJ2-5; 7 bases are shared with TRBD2. V lost 7 bases and J lost 2; bases outside the gene matches: 4. The CDR3 covers 13 residues. CDR1 SEHNR and CDR2 FQNEAQ come from the germline V gene (reference sequence). CDR3 bases: TGTGCCAGCATGCTGGGGGGGCAAGAGACCCAGTACTTC. It is translated as CASMLGGQETQYF.

This clonotype was found many times. This sequence joins TRBV7-3 and TRBJ1-1; tentative D call: TRBD1 (5 bases). Germline V lookup: CDR1 SGHTA, CDR2 FQGTGA. Trimming left V 5 bases short and J 6 bases short, with 16 bases between. The CDR3 length is 14 residues. The CDR3 DNA follows: TGTGCCAGCAGCCCGATTGGGGGTCGGTCTGAAGCTTTCTTT. Amino acids: CASSPIGGRSEAFF.

Many counts were recorded for this clonotype. V usage is TRBV6-5 and J usage is TRBJ1-2, with D perhaps matching TRBD1 (5 bases). Per germline, CDR1 MNHEY and CDR2 SVGAGI. V gave up 5 bases and J gave up 4 bases, with 11 bases separating them. The CDR3 has 13 amino acids. The DNA for the CDR3 is TGTGCCAGCAGTCCTCGACAGTCCTATGGCTACACCTTC. It translates to CASSPRQSYGYTF.

This clonotype was recorded at least ten times. V and J are TRBV24-1 and TRBJ1-2; D is uncertain. Germline CDR1 is KGHDR and CDR2 is SFDVKD. The CDR3 covers 12 residues. Trimming cost V 9 bases and J 8 bases, with 15 bases left between them. The CDR3 DNA follows: TGTGCCACCGCCACGGATTATTCCGGCTACACCTTC. It translates to CATATDYSGYTF.

The chain uses TRBV27 and TRBJ2-6; 7 bases line up with TRBD1. Germline loops: CDR1 MNHEY, CDR2 SMNVEV (reference sequence). The CDR3 consists of 15 residues. J was trimmed by 4 bases and V by 4 bases; bases with no gene match: 4. The CDR3 DNA follows: TGTGCCAGCAGTTCTAGGGGGCACGGGGCCAACGTCCTGACTTTC. The encoded protein is CASSSRGHGANVLTF.

This clonotype was detected many times. V is TRBV12-3 or TRBV12-4 and J is TRBJ2-3; TRBD1 agrees at 9 bases. This CDR3 spans 15 amino acids. V dropped 6 bases and J dropped 4; count of bases not matched to a gene: 8. CDR3 sequence: CASSPGQGSADTQYF. The CDR3 nucleotides read TGTGCCAGCAGCCCGGGACAGGGATCGGCAGATACGCAGTATTTT.

This clonotype has a count of ten or more. The V call is TRBV6-1, the J call TRBJ2-7; 10 bases align to TRBD2. The V and J ends lost 6 bases and 3 bases, in that order; junction bases with no gene match: 5. CDR3 length equals 14 residues. Germline V gene lookup returns CDR1 MNHNS and CDR2 SASEGT. The CDR3 protein is CASRDPSGGYEQYF. CDR3 in DNA: TGTGCCAGCAGAGACCCTAGCGGGGGCTACGAGCAGTACTTC.

In this sample, this clonotype turned up a few times. The gene calls are TRBV4-2 and TRBJ2-1; maybe TRBD2 (5 bases). Germline CDR1 is LGHNA and CDR2 is YNFKEQ. V shed 3 bases and J shed 1 base, with 19 bases lying between them. CDR3 length equals 18 residues. The CDR3 loop reads CASSQIASRAHSYNEQFF. CDR3 sequence (DNA): TGTGCCAGCAGCCAGATCGCCTCGCGGGCCCATTCCTACAATGAGCAGTTCTTC.

Concerning this clonotype: Possible read error: a much larger clone is one base away. This CDR3 fails to terminate in the conserved phenylalanine or tryptophan, so it likely reflects a read error. CDR3 region: CAWNGGDYGYTV. The CDR3 coding sequence is TGTGCCTGGAATGGGGGGGACTATGGCTACACCGTC. The chain has TRBV30 and TRBJ1-2, with D possibly being TRBD1 (5 bases). The CDR3 runs to 12 residues. The germline V gene encodes CDR1 GTSNPN and CDR2 SVGIG (reference sequence). The ends were cut back, 4 bases at V and 3 bases at J, with 9 bases in the middle.

This clonotype has a handful of counts. The V call is TRBV6-9, the J call TRBJ2-1; D is possibly TRBD1 (5 bases). Trimming removed 5 bases at V and 7 bases at J, with 12 bases between. CDR3 length: 13 amino acids. Germline CDR1 MNHGY, CDR2 SVAAGI. The CDR3 sequence is CASSNGAFNEQFF. The CDR3, as DNA: TGTGCCAGCAGTAATGGGGCTTTTAATGAGCAGTTCTTC.

This clonotype was detected many times. A junction end diverges from the germline sequence, so it may reflect a read error. The gene calls are TRBV12-3 or TRBV12-4 and TRBJ1-1; 8 bases align to TRBD1. CDR3 length equals 15 residues. The CDR3 bases are TGCGCCAGCAGCTTAGGACAGGGACTTAACACTGAAGCTTTCTTT. Translation: CASSLGQGLNTEAFF.

The V gene is TRBV4-1, the J gene TRBJ2-7, with TRBD1 matching over 7 bases. V lost 4 bases, J lost 2 bases, and 11 bases stayed unmatched. The CDR3 has 16 residues. CDR1 MGHRA and CDR2 YSYEKL come from the germline V gene. The CDR3: CASSRVPRQGPYEQYF. The CDR3 DNA reads TGCGCCAGCAGCCGCGTGCCCCGACAGGGCCCCTACGAGCAGTACTTC.

This clonotype has a count of ten or more. V is TRBV10-3 and J is TRBJ2-7; D unresolved. Germline V CDR1 and CDR2: ENHRY, SYGVKD. V was clipped by 6 bases and J by 5 bases, with 20 bases between them. The CDR3 extends over 15 amino acids. The chain's CDR3 is CAISPVRIALNEQYF. The CDR3 DNA reads as TGTGCCATCAGCCCCGTGAGGATCGCTTTGAACGAGCAGTACTTC.

In this sample, this clonotype turned up many times. CDR3 nucleotide sequence: TGCGCCAGCAGTGAGTCCCACGGCACTGAAGCTTTCTTT. Residues: CASSESHGTEAFF. The chain recombines TRBV10-2 with TRBJ1-1; D is ambiguous. Germline CDR1 is WSHSY and CDR2 is SAAADI. V was cut by 0 bases and J by 4 bases, with 6 bases left in between. CDR3 size: 13 residues.

This clonotype was seen ten or more times. The chain carries TRBV7-2 and TRBJ1-2; the match to TRBD1 covers 7 bases. Germline CDR1 is SGHTA and CDR2 is FQGNSA. The junction had 4 bases not matched to a gene; V was cut back by 5 bases and J by 4 bases. The CDR3 runs 13 residues. As DNA, the CDR3 is TGTGCCAGCAGCCGGGGGACAGCCTATGGCTACACCTTC. Encoded protein: CASSRGTAYGYTF.

Ten or more counts support this clonotype. CDR3 amino acids: CASSSGGPSGANVLTF. The CDR3 region has the DNA TGTGCCAGCAGCTCTGGGGGGCCTTCTGGGGCCAACGTCCTGACTTTC. This sequence joins TRBV28 and TRBJ2-6; tentatively, D is TRBD1 or TRBD2 (6 bases each). Trimming cost V 6 bases and J 1 base, with 13 bases left between them. Germline assignment: CDR1 MDHEN and CDR2 SYDVKM. The CDR3 extends over 16 amino acids.

This clonotype has a count of ten or more. The chain is built from TRBV11-2 and TRBJ2-5, with no clear D. The V end lost 5 bases, the J end lost 2 bases, and 9 bases lay between the germline ends. The CDR3 runs to 13 residues. Germline CDR1 is SGHAT and CDR2 is FQNNGV. The DNA of the CDR3 is TGTGCCAGCAGCCCGTGGCAGCAAGAGACCCAGTACTTC. Its protein product is CASSPWQQETQYF.

This clonotype was seen a handful of times. V usage is TRBV20-1 and J usage is TRBJ2-7; possibly TRBD1 for D (6 bases). V lost 2 bases and J 0 bases, leaving 20 bases between the germline ends. The germline V gene encodes CDR1 DFQATT and CDR2 SNEGSKA (reference sequence). CDR3 length: 17 residues. The chain's CDR3 is CSARRIPGQHSSYEQYF. The CDR3, as DNA: TGCAGTGCTAGAAGGATCCCCGGACAGCATAGCTCCTACGAGCAGTACTTC.

This clonotype appeared many times. The rearrangement joins TRBV18 to TRBJ2-4; D unclear. The germline V gene has CDR1 KGHSH and CDR2 LQKENI. Trimming took off 2 bases at V and 0 bases at J, with 5 bases between the two ends. The CDR3 has 14 amino acids. CDR3 bases: TGTGCCAGCTCACCAGATAGAGCCAAAAACATTCAGTACTTC. Protein: CASSPDRAKNIQYF.

This clonotype was observed at least ten times. The chain joins TRBV6-1 to TRBJ2-6; D is possibly TRBD1 (6 bases). The CDR3 sequence is 13 residues long. Per the germline V gene, CDR1 is MNHNS and CDR2 is SASEGT. Deletions cut 11 bases from V and 2 bases from J, with 10 bases between. This CDR3 is CAGQTPGANVLTF. CDR3 sequence (DNA): TGTGCCGGACAGACTCCTGGGGCCAACGTCCTGACTTTC.

This clonotype was observed at least ten times. The rearrangement uses TRBV6-5 and TRBJ1-5; maybe TRBD1 (5 bases). Trimming removed 6 bases from V and 0 bases from J, with 18 bases in between. The germline V gene has CDR1 MNHEY and CDR2 SVGAGI. This CDR3 is built from 17 residues. CDR3 amino acids: CASSYPAGIHSNQPQHF. In DNA form, the CDR3 reads TGTGCCAGCAGCTACCCGGCAGGGATTCATAGCAATCAGCCCCAGCATTTT.

The chain combines TRBV7-9 with TRBJ1-2; 10 bases are a match to TRBD1. Germline lookup yields CDR1 SEHNR and CDR2 FQNEAQ (reference sequence). The CDR3 covers 15 residues. The ends lost 6 bases at V and 7 bases at J; junction bases unmatched: 11. The CDR3 DNA follows: TGTGCCAGCAGGACCCGGGACAGGGGACCTACTGGCTACACCTTC. As protein: CASRTRDRGPTGYTF.

This clonotype was observed many times. The chain carries TRBV29-1 and TRBJ1-2, with 7 nucleotides matching TRBD1. The germline CDR1 and CDR2 sequences are SQVTM and ANQGSEA. The CDR3 spans 15 residues. J was trimmed by 4 bases and V by 3 bases; bases with no gene match: 11. The CDR3 DNA reads as TGCAGCGTTGAGACGACAGGGTCTGATGGCTATGGCTACACCTTC. This codes for CSVETTGSDGYGYTF.